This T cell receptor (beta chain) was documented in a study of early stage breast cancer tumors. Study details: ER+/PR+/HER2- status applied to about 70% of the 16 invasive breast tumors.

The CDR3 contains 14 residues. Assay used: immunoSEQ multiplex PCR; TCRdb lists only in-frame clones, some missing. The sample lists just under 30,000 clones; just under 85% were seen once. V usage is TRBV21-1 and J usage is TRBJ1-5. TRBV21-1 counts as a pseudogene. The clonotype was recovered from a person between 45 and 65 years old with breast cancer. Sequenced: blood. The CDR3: CASRRVGRNQPQHF. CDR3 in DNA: TGTGCCAGCAGGAGGGTTGGGCGCAATCAGCCCCAGCATTTT.